A selection of T cell receptor beta chains follows, all from one sample in a study of breast tumors, draining lymph nodes, adjacent tissues. TCRdb re-called the multiplex PCR reads through MiXCR, storing one row per CDR3 protein. In the table there are about 230,000 distinct CDR3 sequences, 32% of which are singletons. Sequencing was carried out using axillary lymph node tissue. The receptors were gathered from a female donor with breast cancer. Some clones in this sample may be carry-over from other donors' samples. Each CDR3 is given with its conserved first and last residue. The D gene is left open where the match is weak.

J gene | V gene | D gene | CDR3 protein
TRBJ1-1 | TRBV20-1 | - | CSAARTGSEAFF
TRBJ2-6 | TRBV7-3 | TRBD1 | CASSLGTGGFGSNVLTF
TRBJ1-1 | TRBV12-3/TRBV12-4 | - | CASRGLTEAFF
TRBJ2-2 | TRBV5-8 | - | CASRTGTGTGELFF
TRBJ2-5 | TRBV2 | TRBD2 | CASSRTGGSGAETQYF
TRBJ1-1 | TRBV19 | - | CASSPSSGAEAFF
TRBJ2-3 | TRBV11-2 | - | CASSLDRTGTQYF
TRBJ1-3 | TRBV7-9 | - | CASSPLAGNTIYF
TRBJ2-5 | TRBV7-2 | TRBD2 | CASSAGAPGGTQYF
TRBJ2-7 | TRBV5-4 | - | CASSLKAAEAYEQYF
TRBJ1-5 | TRBV30 | - | CAWSVVLNQPQHF
TRBJ2-7 | TRBV9 | TRBD1 | CASSRTGEAYEQYF
TRBJ2-3 | TRBV20-1 | TRBD2 | CSARDTGLATDTQYF
TRBJ2-7 | TRBV20-1 | TRBD2 | CSAQGAASGSLDEQYF
TRBJ2-5 | TRBV7-8 | TRBD1 | CASSLARVRGQGRETQYF
TRBJ1-2 | TRBV6-5 | - | CASSLTDSYGYTF
TRBJ2-7 | TRBV7-2 | - | CASSSLLVAGEQYF
TRBJ2-1 | TRBV18 | TRBD1 | CASSLTGTGDNEQLF
TRBJ2-4 | TRBV3-1 | - | CASSQSGYIQYF
TRBJ1-4 | TRBV5-1 | TRBD1 | CASSPRTGGRINEKLFF
TRBJ2-1 | TRBV12-3/TRBV12-4 | - | CASVCTAKNEQFF
TRBJ1-6 | TRBV27 | TRBD1 | CASSQTGTGESPLHF
TRBJ2-3 | TRBV29-1 | TRBD1 | CSVEVPRDSFRSNTGTQYF
TRBJ2-5 | TRBV6-6 | TRBD2 | CASRPTSGSRETQYF
TRBJ2-3 | TRBV7-6 | - | CTSSLAHLGRETDTQYF
TRBJ1-2 | TRBV11-3 | TRBD1 | CASSSGTGLGYTF
TRBJ2-1 | TRBV19 | - | CASSIRTPSYNEQFF